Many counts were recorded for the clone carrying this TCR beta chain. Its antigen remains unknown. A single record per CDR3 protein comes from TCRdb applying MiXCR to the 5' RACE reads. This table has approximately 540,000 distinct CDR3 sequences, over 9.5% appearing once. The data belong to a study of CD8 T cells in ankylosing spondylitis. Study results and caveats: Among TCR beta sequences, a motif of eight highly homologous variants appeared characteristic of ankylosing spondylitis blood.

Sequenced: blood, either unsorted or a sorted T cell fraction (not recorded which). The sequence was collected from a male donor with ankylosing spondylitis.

The CDR3 DNA follows: TGCGCCAGCAGGCCAGGGACTACCAACAATGAGCAGTTCTTC. Translated: CASRPGTTNNEQFF. This chain links TRBV5-1 with TRBJ2-1, with 7 bases aligning to TRBD2. The CDR3 extends over 14 amino acids. The trim removed 5 bases at V and 5 bases at J, leaving 7 bases unmatched. Per germline, CDR1 SGHRS and CDR2 YFSETQ.